These 22 T cell receptor beta chains came from one sample sequenced in a study of early T cells in non-severe SARS-CoV-2 infection. One entry per CDR3 protein, called by TCRdb with MiXCR from the 5' RACE reads. The sample holds 68,000 or so distinct CDR3 sequences, 12% seen once. The sample was whole blood. The receptors here all came from an adult who was a healthcare worker with PCR-confirmed SARS-CoV-2 infection or an uninfected control (not recorded which).

The sample holds a few counts of this clonotype. The genes are TRBV10-3 and TRBJ1-5; 8 bases map to TRBD1. This CDR3 has 13 residues. The germline V gene has CDR1 ENHRY and CDR2 SYGVKD. V shed 6 bases and J 5 bases; nucleotides not matched to a gene: 3. The CDR3: CAISQQGDQPQHF. CDR3 coding DNA: TGTGCCATCAGCCAACAGGGGGATCAGCCCCAGCATTTT.

As concerns this clonotype: This likely comes from a read error, as the CDR3 has no conserved phenylalanine or tryptophan at its end. The rearrangement links TRBV27 to TRBJ2-3; D ambiguous. Deletions cut 6 bases from V and 4 bases from J, with 8 bases between. The CDR3 covers 12 residues. Germline CDR1 is MNHEY and CDR2 is SMNVEV (reference sequence). The CDR3 is CASRMGADTQYL. CDR3 sequence (DNA): TGTGCCAGCAGAATGGGCGCAGATACGCAGTATTTG.

This clonotype was observed a handful of times. The chain employs TRBV5-1 and TRBJ1-3; 8 nucleotides agree with TRBD1. The V and J ends lost 4 bases and 0 bases, in that order; junction bases with no gene match: 9. The germline CDR1 and CDR2 sequences are SGHRS and YFSETQ. The CDR3 has 17 amino acids. CDR3 loop: CASSADRAAGSGNTIYF. The CDR3 DNA reads TGCGCCAGCAGCGCGGACAGGGCAGCTGGCTCTGGAAACACCATATATTTT.

The chain has TRBV6-1 and TRBJ1-2, with D hard to call. The CDR3 contains 12 residues. Germline assignment: CDR1 MNHNS and CDR2 SASEGT. With 2 bases removed from V and 8 bases from J, the gap between germline ends came to 9 bases. The CDR3 spells CASSEPIWGYTF. The CDR3 region has the DNA TGTGCCAGCAGTGAACCTATTTGGGGCTACACCTTC.

This clonotype was observed many times. This chain connects TRBV6-4 to TRBJ2-6; D is unresolved. V lost 8 bases, J lost 0 bases, and 11 bases lay in between. Germline V CDR1 and CDR2: MRHNA, SNTAGT. CDR3 size: 15 residues. The CDR3 nucleotides are TGTGCCAGCCTGAGGACGGCCTCTGGGGCCAACGTCCTGACTTTC. Amino acid sequence: CASLRTASGANVLTF.

This clonotype was found many times. The V call is TRBV21-1, the J call TRBJ2-7; the table's D call TRBD2 went unverified against the DNA. TRBV21-1 is labeled a pseudogene. The CDR3 covers 15 residues. The CDR3 sequence: CASSKQGGFRNEQYF. Here the CDR3 DNA reads TGTGCCAGCAGCAAACAGGGAGGGTTCCGGAACGAGCAGTACTTC.

This rearrangement joins TRBV20-1 to TRBJ2-3; 11 bases are shared with TRBD1. Germline trimming cut 5 bases from V and 0 bases from J; bases unmatched to any gene: 7. CDR1 DFQATT and CDR2 SNEGSKA come from the germline V gene (reference sequence). The CDR3 totals 16 residues. DNA of the CDR3: TGCAGTGCTTCAGGACAGGGGGCAGGTAGCACAGATACGCAGTATTTT. Protein: CSASGQGAGSTDTQYF.

This sequence joins TRBV7-6 and TRBJ2-3, with a weak D call TRBD2 (6 bases). This CDR3 has 16 residues. The V gene's germline CDR1 is SGHVS and CDR2 FNYEAQ. Trimming removed 1 base at V and 3 bases at J, with 14 bases between. The CDR3 region is CASSLGSGIQTDTQYF. The CDR3 DNA follows: TGTGCCAGCAGCTTAGGTAGCGGAATACAGACAGATACGCAGTATTTT.

The genes are TRBV5-1 and TRBJ1-2; D unresolved. CDR1 and CDR2 (germline): SGHRS, YFSETQ. CDR3 length: 13 residues. Trimming removed 7 bases from V and 6 bases from J, with 16 bases in between. CDR3 loop: CASGGQTPDGYTF. The DNA for the CDR3 is TGCGCCAGCGGCGGGCAGACCCCTGATGGCTACACCTTC.

The table lists this clonotype with many counts. The rearrangement links TRBV6-6 to TRBJ1-1; D is ambiguous. The CDR3 consists of 11 residues. CDR1 MNHNY and CDR2 SVGAGI come from the germline V gene (reference sequence). The V end lost 6 bases, the J end lost 1 base, and 3 bases lay between the germline ends. CDR3 nucleotides: TGTGCCAGCAGGGGGAACACTGAAGCTTTCTTT. Translating it yields CASRGNTEAFF.

Many counts were recorded for this clonotype. This chain uses TRBV6-1 with TRBJ1-5, with a possible D match to TRBD1 (5 bases). Germline V gene sequence: CDR1 MNHNS, CDR2 SASEGT. V was cut by 4 bases and J by 7 bases, with 14 bases left in between. The CDR3 is made up of 14 amino acids. DNA for the CDR3: TGTGCCAGCAGTGTTACGGGGGGGAACCAGCCCCAGCATTTT. It is translated as CASSVTGGNQPQHF.

The chain employs TRBV24-1 and TRBJ2-1; 9 bases are a match to TRBD2. J gave up 11 bases and V 5 bases, and 9 bases lay outside the gene matches. Germline CDR1 and CDR2: KGHDR and SFDVKD. The CDR3 is 14 residues long. The CDR3 is CATSGMESGGQQFF. CDR3 nucleotide sequence: TGTGCCACCAGTGGGATGGAGAGCGGGGGGCAGCAGTTCTTC.

This clonotype appeared a few times. V and J are TRBV5-4 and TRBJ2-3; 13 bases fit TRBD2. CDR1 is SGHNT and CDR2 is YYREEE in the germline V gene (reference sequence). V was clipped by 4 bases and J by 3 bases; unmatched bases: 2. This CDR3 has 15 amino acids. The CDR3 DNA follows: TGTGCCAGCAGCCAGACTAGCGGGGGGACAGATACGCAGTATTTT. Its protein is CASSQTSGGTDTQYF.

This clonotype came up many times. This chain joins TRBV5-1 and TRBJ1-6; possible D gene TRBD1, 5 bases. Looked up from germline, CDR1 is SGHRS and CDR2 is YFSETQ. This CDR3 is 16 amino acids long. V dropped 4 bases and J dropped 7 bases, with 18 bases sitting between them. The CDR3 DNA reads as TGCGCCAGCAGCCTAAACCGGGACGGGGGGAATTCACCCCTCCACTTT. It specifies CASSLNRDGGNSPLHF.

This chain connects TRBV12-5 to TRBJ2-7; D is ambiguous. Trimming pared 3 bases from V and 5 bases from J, leaving 11 bases between. The CDR3 length is 13 residues. The germline V gene has CDR1 LGHNT and CDR2 FRNRAP. The CDR3 spells CASGFGPFDEQYF. CDR3 sequence (DNA): TGTGCTAGTGGTTTTGGCCCCTTTGACGAGCAGTACTTC.

This clonotype was observed many times. The chain is built from TRBV7-3 and TRBJ2-2, with no clear D. Trimming left V 2 bases short and J 8 bases short, with 6 bases between. Germline V gene sequence: CDR1 SGHTA, CDR2 FQGTGA. The CDR3 length is 12 residues. For the CDR3, the DNA is TGTGCCAGCAGCTTAGATTTGGGGGAGCTGTTTTTT. The encoded protein is CASSLDLGELFF.

This rearrangement joins TRBV7-6 to TRBJ1-6, with 8 bases aligning to TRBD1. J lost 4 bases, V lost 4 bases, and 3 bases had no gene match. Germline CDR1 is SGHVS and CDR2 is FNYEAQ. The length of the CDR3 is 15 residues. The CDR3 sequence is CASSSTGGYNSPLHF. The CDR3 DNA reads TGTGCCAGCAGCTCCACAGGGGGGTATAATTCACCCCTCCACTTT.

This clonotype was observed many times. The chain links TRBV11-2 to TRBJ2-5; D perhaps matches TRBD2 (6 bases). V dropped 0 bases and J dropped 5 bases, with 10 bases sitting between them. This CDR3 has 14 amino acids. The germline V gene has CDR1 SGHAT and CDR2 FQNNGV. The CDR3 loop is CASSLEGGLETQYF. The CDR3 bases are TGTGCCAGCAGCTTAGAAGGAGGGTTGGAGACCCAGTACTTC.

The J gene is TRBJ1-1, the V gene TRBV7-2, with 9 bases fitting TRBD1. The V segment lost 6 bases and the J segment 0 bases; nucleotides outside the gene matches: 11. There are 17 residues in the CDR3. Looked up from germline, CDR1 is SGHTA and CDR2 is FQGNSA. The CDR3 reads CASRAPGQGYVNTEAFF. For the CDR3, the DNA is TGTGCCAGCAGGGCGCCGGGACAGGGTTATGTGAACACTGAAGCTTTCTTT.

The V call is TRBV4-1, the J call TRBJ2-1; 7 bases line up with TRBD1. This CDR3 comprises 15 residues. J was trimmed by 10 bases and V by 4 bases; bases with no gene match: 13. CDR1 MGHRA and CDR2 YSYEKL come from the germline V gene. DNA of the CDR3: TGCGCCAGCAGCCTCTACGGATCTGGGACAGACGAGCAGTTCTTC. Its translation is CASSLYGSGTDEQFF.

This clonotype was seen only a few times. This sequence joins TRBV6-5 and TRBJ1-3; no definite D call. Trimming pared 5 bases from V and 4 bases from J, leaving 12 bases between. This CDR3 comprises 14 residues. CDR1 MNHEY and CDR2 SVGAGI come from the germline V gene. This CDR3 reads CASSLRTLGNTIYF. Here the CDR3 DNA reads TGTGCCAGCAGTCTCCGGACCTTGGGAAACACCATATATTTT.

This chain links TRBV5-6 with TRBJ1-5, with D maybe TRBD1 (5 bases). The CDR3 sequence is 16 residues long. The ends were cut back, 0 bases at V and 1 base at J, with 11 bases in the middle. CDR1 is SGHDT, CDR2 YYEEEE, per germline. This CDR3 is CASSLAGGGSNQPQHF. CDR3 DNA: TGTGCCAGCAGCTTGGCCGGGGGAGGGAGCAATCAGCCCCAGCATTTT.